This T cell receptor beta chain was captured in a study of Ad26.COV2.S vaccination and SARS-CoV-2 variants. Study-level background: Dosing was one shot or two shots 56 days apart.

CDR1 and CDR2 (germline): WNHNN, SYGVQD (reference sequence). This CDR3 is built from 14 residues. The ends were cut back, 6 bases at V and 3 bases at J, with 15 bases in the middle. TCRdb's table, derived via immunoSEQ multiplex PCR, lists solely in-frame clones and lacks some. The sample carries fewer than 800,000 clones, roughly 90% recorded once. Stated treatment: roughly 18 received Ad26.COV2.S at low or high dose, single or two shots; roughly five received placebo; per-sample allocation not given. Samples came from day 63 after the first vaccine or placebo injection. The sequence was collected from a person aged 18-60 years who received the Ad26.COV2.S COVID-19 vaccine or a placebo. This specimen was peripheral blood, taken in a trial of Ad26.COV2.S vaccine versus placebo. The chain joins TRBV10-1 to TRBJ2-7; perhaps TRBD2 as D (6 bases). The CDR3 nucleotides are TGCGCCAGCAGCGAGCACGGAGGGAACTACGAGCAGTACTTC. Amino acids: CASSEHGGNYEQYF.